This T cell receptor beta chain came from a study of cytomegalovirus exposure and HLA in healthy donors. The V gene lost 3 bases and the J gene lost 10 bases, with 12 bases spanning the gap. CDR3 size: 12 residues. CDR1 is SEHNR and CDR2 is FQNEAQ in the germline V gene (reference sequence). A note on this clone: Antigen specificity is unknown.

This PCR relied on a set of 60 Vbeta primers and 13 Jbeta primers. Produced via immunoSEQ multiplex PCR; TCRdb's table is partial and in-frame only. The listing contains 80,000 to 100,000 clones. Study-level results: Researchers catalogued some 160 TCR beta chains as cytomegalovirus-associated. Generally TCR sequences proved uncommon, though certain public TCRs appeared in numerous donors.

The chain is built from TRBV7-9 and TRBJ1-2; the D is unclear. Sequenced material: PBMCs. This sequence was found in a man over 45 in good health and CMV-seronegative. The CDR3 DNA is TGTGCCAGCAGCTTCCCCGAGGGATACTACACCTTC. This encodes CASSFPEGYYTF. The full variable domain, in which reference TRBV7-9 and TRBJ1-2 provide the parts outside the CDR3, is DTGVSQNPRHKITKRGQNVTFRCDPISEHNRLYWYRQTLGQGPEFLTYFQNEAQLEKSRLLSDRFSAERPKGSFSTLEIQRTEQGDSAMYLCASSFPEGYYTFGSGTRLTVV.